The clone carrying this TCR beta chain was found many times. Its matching antigen is unknown. This record belongs to a study of Graves' ophthalmopathy and Graves' hyperthyroidism. Background on the study: Untreated patients at initial diagnosis provided peripheral blood. Study-level points and caveats: The model's prediction of ophthalmopathy progression had approximately 68% sensitivity and roughly 72% specificity.

V shed 5 bases and J 5 bases; nucleotides not matched to a gene: 11. CDR3 length: 15 amino acids. CDR1 is SGHTA, CDR2 FQGNSA, per germline. As the template, RNA transcripts were used to amplify TCR beta CDR3 regions. Investigators did first-round RT-PCR with HTBI primers, then second-round multiplex PCR. TCRdb itself ran the multiplex PCR reads through MiXCR, one entry per CDR3 protein. Of 400,000 to 500,000 distinct CDR3 sequences listed, 20% to 25% were seen once; the top ten hold around 3%. Sequencing was performed on peripheral blood. The chain combines TRBV7-2 with TRBJ2-5; 7 positions match TRBD2. The clonotype originates from a woman aged 18-29 years with stable Graves' hyperthyroidism. The CDR3: CASSARGSRTETQYF. CDR3 nucleotide sequence: TGTGCCAGCAGCGCCCGCGGGAGTAGGACGGAGACCCAGTACTTC. The full variable domain, in which reference TRBV7-2 and TRBJ2-5 provide the parts outside the CDR3, is GAGVSQSPSNKVTEKGKDVELRCDPISGHTALYWYRQSLGQGLEFLIYFQGNSAPDKSGLPSDRFSAERTGGSVSTLTIQRTQQEDSAVYLCASSARGSRTETQYFGPGTRLLVL.